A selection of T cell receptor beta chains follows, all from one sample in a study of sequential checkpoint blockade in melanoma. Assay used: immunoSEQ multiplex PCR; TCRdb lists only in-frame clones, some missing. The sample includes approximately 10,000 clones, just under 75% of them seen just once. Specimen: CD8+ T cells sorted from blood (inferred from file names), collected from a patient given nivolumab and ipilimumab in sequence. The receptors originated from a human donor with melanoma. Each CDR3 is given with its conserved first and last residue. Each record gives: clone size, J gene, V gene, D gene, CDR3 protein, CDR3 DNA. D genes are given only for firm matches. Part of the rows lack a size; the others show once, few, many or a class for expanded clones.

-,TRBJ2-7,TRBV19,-,CASSITPRSYEQYF,TGTGCCAGTAGTATAACTCCTCGCTCCTACGAGCAGTACTTC
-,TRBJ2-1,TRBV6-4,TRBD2,CASSAGGSINEQFF,TGTGCCAGCAGTGCTGGCGGGAGTATCAATGAGCAGTTCTTC
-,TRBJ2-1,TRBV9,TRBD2,CASSVGTSGGDYNEQFF,TGTGCCAGCAGCGTAGGCACTAGCGGGGGAGATTACAATGAGCAGTTCTTC
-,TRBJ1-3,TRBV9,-,CASSPSRTASGNTIYF,TGTGCCAGCAGCCCATCCCGGACAGCCTCTGGAAACACCATATATTTT
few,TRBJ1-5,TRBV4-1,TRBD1,CASSLGQSSNQPQHF,TGTGCCAGCAGCTTGGGACAGAGTAGCAATCAGCCCCAGCATTTT
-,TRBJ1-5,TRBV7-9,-,CASSRGQGPDQPQHF,TGTGCCAGCAGCAGAGGGCAGGGGCCGGATCAGCCCCAGCATTTT
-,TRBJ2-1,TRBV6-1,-,CASSGGSNYNEQFF,TGTGCCAGCAGTGGGGGCAGTAACTACAATGAGCAGTTCTTC
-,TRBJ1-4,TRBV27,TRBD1,CASSNRGTNEKLFF,TGTGCCAGCAGTAACAGGGGCACTAATGAAAAACTGTTTTTT
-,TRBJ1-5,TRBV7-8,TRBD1,CASSFLKSGGRGNQPQHF,TGTGCCAGCAGCTTTTTAAAATCAGGGGGAAGGGGCAATCAGCCCCAGCATTTT
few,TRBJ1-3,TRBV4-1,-,CASSQTGASGNTIYF,TGCGCCAGCAGCCAGACAGGAGCCTCTGGAAACACCATATATTTT
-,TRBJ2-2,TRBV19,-,CASSRDTSERGELFF,TGTGCCAGTAGTAGGGACACCTCTGAAAGGGGGGAGCTGTTTTTT
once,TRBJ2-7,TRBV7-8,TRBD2,CASSSTVRGRDEQYF,TGTGCCAGCAGCTCGACCGTACGCGGGAGAGACGAGCAGTACTTC
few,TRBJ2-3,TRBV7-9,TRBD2,CASSGSGVSTDTQYF,TGTGCCAGCAGCGGTAGCGGGGTTAGCACAGATACGCAGTATTTT
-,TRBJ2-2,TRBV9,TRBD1,CASSDPFTGAGTGELFF,TGTGCCAGCAGCGACCCCTTCACAGGGGCCGGGACCGGGGAGCTGTTTTTT
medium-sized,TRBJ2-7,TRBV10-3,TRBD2,CAISESIGGSSYEQYF,TGTGCCATCAGTGAGTCGATCGGGGGGAGCTCCTACGAGCAGTACTTC
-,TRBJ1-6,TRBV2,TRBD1,CASSEGTGGSPLHF,TGTGCCAGCAGTGAGGGGACAGGGGGTTCACCCCTCCACTTT
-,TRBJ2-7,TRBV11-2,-,CASSLDRLGTGSYEQYF,TGTGCCAGCAGCTTAGATCGGTTAGGGACTGGATCCTACGAGCAGTACTTC
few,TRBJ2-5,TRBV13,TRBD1,CASSLAGGGKTQYF,TGTGCCAGCAGCTTAGCAGGGGGTGGGAAGACCCAGTACTTC
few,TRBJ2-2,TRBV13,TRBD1,CASSLTDRDTGELFF,TGTGCCAGCAGCCTCACGGACAGGGACACCGGGGAGCTGTTTTTT
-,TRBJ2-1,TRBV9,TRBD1,CASSVAGGGQGVNEQFF,TGTGCCAGCAGCGTAGCGGGCGGGGGACAGGGCGTCAATGAGCAGTTCTTC
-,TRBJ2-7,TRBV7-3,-,CASSLGRGPYEQYF,TGTGCCAGCAGCTTAGGGCGGGGGCCCTACGAGCAGTACTTC
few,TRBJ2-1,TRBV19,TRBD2,CASSIVAGGPNEQFF,TGTGCCAGTAGTATAGTAGCGGGGGGTCCCAATGAGCAGTTCTTC
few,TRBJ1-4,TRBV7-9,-,CASSRRGAAVNEKLFF,TGTGCCAGCAGTCGGCGTGGGGCGGCAGTCAATGAAAAACTGTTTTTT
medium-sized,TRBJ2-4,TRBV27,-,CASSLSGAENIQYF,TGTGCCAGCAGTTTATCAGGGGCAGAAAACATTCAGTACTTC
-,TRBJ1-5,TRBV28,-,CASSLEYSNQPQHF,TGTGCCAGCAGTTTAGAGTATAGCAATCAGCCCCAGCATTTT
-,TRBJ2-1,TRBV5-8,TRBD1,CASSLGDRAYNEQFF,TGTGCCAGCAGCTTGGGTGACAGGGCCTACAATGAGCAGTTCTTC
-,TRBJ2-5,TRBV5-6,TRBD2,CASSLWGGQETQYF,TGTGCCAGCAGCTTGTGGGGGGGCCAAGAGACCCAGTACTTC
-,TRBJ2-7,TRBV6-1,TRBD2,CASSGSRGVSYEQYF,TGTGCCAGCAGTGGGTCGCGGGGGGTCTCCTACGAGCAGTACTTC